This T cell receptor beta chain was obtained from a study of regulatory T cells in long-lasting Graves disease. About the research overall: Over 5 years of antithyroid drugs with positive TSH receptor antibodies was taken to mean persistent Graves' disease.

Relying on iRepertoire HTBI primers and Arm-PCR of CDR3 regions, the team built TCR beta libraries. In the original processing: Gene usage covered approximately 65 TRBV and some 13 TRBJ segments. Via MiXCR, TCRdb re-called the multiplex PCR reads, giving one row per CDR3 protein. The authors' filters were not applied to this entry. The table lists approximately 380,000 distinct CDR3 sequences, around 20% of them singletons, with around 21% in the top ten. Worth noting for this clonotype: What it recognizes is unknown. A much larger clone lies one base from this, so it may be a read error.

The study, taken as a whole, reports: TRBV28, TRBJ1-2 and TRBJ2-5 were favored in persistent disease. Persistent Graves' patients had lower TCR diversity than newly diagnosed ones.

The CDR3 has 13 amino acids. Between the trimmed V and J ends, which lost 11 bases and 3 bases, there was a span of 17 bases. The germline V gene encodes CDR1 MNHNS and CDR2 SASEGT. Stated time point: persistent/refractory GD, antithyroid drugs over 5 years with positive TRAb. From PBMCs, RNA was extracted and then used to make the TCR library. The chain employs TRBV6-1 and TRBJ2-7; D is uncertain. This TCR was sampled from a female donor with Graves disease. This specimen was peripheral blood mononuclear cells (PBMCs), taken when the disease was refractory, from a patient treated with antithyroid drugs. The CDR3 DNA follows: TGTGCCGGCTGGGAAGCAGGTCACTACGAGCAGTACTTC. Residues: CAGWEAGHYEQYF.